This T cell receptor beta chain was recovered during a study of blood T cell repertoires in COVID-19. Study as a whole: Samples representing acute and convalescent COVID-19 were sourced from the United States, Italy and Spain. Nucleic acid was either cDNA or gDNA, and it came from T cells, B-cell-depleted T cells, or PBMCs.

How the authors handled the data: From reference gene primer amplification, estimates of nucleated cell counts were derived. The method was immunoSEQ multiplex PCR; TCRdb's version includes in-frame clones alone and lacks a portion of them. That table supplies the V and J calls and clone size; D and trimming were determined from the DNA. The table includes tens of thousands of clones, over 65% detected once. CDR1 is SGHNT, CDR2 YYREEE, per germline (reference sequence). The CDR3 consists of 16 residues. V lost 4 bases, J lost 0 bases, and 7 bases stayed unmatched. The rearrangement uses TRBV5-4 and TRBJ2-4, with 7 positions matching TRBD1. The sequence came from a woman aged 70 to 79 with acute or convalescent COVID-19. The sample was peripheral blood. This CDR3 reads CASSPGTELAKNIQYF. The CDR3 DNA sequence: TGTGCCAGCAGCCCCGGGACAGAATTAGCCAAAAACATTCAGTACTTC.